Detailed here is one TCR beta chain. In the original analysis: Researchers report that nucleated cell counts were estimated from reference gene primer amplification. Measured with immunoSEQ multiplex PCR; TCRdb has only the in-frame clones, and not every one. V and J calls plus clone size are reproduced from that table; the DNA served to infer D and trimming. The sample has fewer than 600,000 clones; 89% are singletons. Germline V gene sequence: CDR1 LNHDA, CDR2 SQIVND (reference sequence). Trimming stripped 5 bases from V and 4 bases from J, with 14 bases between. The CDR3 consists of 15 residues. The sample is drawn from a study of blood T cell repertoires in COVID-19. Study background: The United States, Italy and Spain supplied acute and convalescent COVID-19 samples. Sources were T cells, B-cell-depleted T cells, or PBMCs; the material itself was cDNA or gDNA.

During active infection, Seattle patients enrolled and were then monitored through disease. Sequencing was done on a sample of peripheral blood. The source is a man aged 18 to 29 with COVID-19, enrolled during active disease. The chain is built from TRBV19 and TRBJ2-2; TRBD2 might be the D (5 bases). CDR3 nucleotide sequence: TGTGCCAGTAGTCCCGTCGATGGGAGCACCGGGGAGCTGTTTTTT. Translating gives CASSPVDGSTGELFF.